The 16 T cell receptor beta chains below all came from one sample that was sequenced in a study of T-cell reconstitution after alpha-beta-depleted transplantation in children. Unique molecular identifiers were built into the TCRbeta library. MiXCR, run by TCRdb on the PCR reads, gives a single entry per CDR3 protein. In the table there are roughly 500,000 distinct CDR3 sequences, approximately 32% of which are singletons. The specimen comprised PBMCs from the stem cell graft donor, sampled from the stem cell graft. The receptors shown here come from a human donor who donated a stem cell graft to a child with aplastic anemia.

This clonotype showed up just a few times. The genes are TRBV6-1 and TRBJ1-2, with D unclear. Germline CDR1 and CDR2: MNHNS and SASEGT. The germline V and J ends were trimmed by 6 bases and 4 bases, with 15 bases remaining between them. The CDR3 is 14 residues long. CDR3 sequence (DNA): TGTGCCAGCAGGGGAGGACCTAGCCGCTATGGCTACACCTTC. Translation gives CASRGGPSRYGYTF.

This chain joins TRBV12-3 or TRBV12-4 and TRBJ2-2; D could derive from TRBD1 or TRBD2 (5 bases each). V was trimmed by 5 bases and J by 7 bases, leaving 20 bases between them. The CDR3 extends over 16 amino acids. This CDR3 is CASSKFRDEILGELFF. CDR3 nucleotides: TGTGCCAGCAGTAAGTTCCGGGACGAGATACTCGGGGAGCTGTTTTTT.

This clonotype was picked up one time. The genes are TRBV7-9 and TRBJ1-2; D call uncertain. Germline loops: CDR1 SEHNR, CDR2 FQNEAQ (reference sequence). The CDR3 consists of 14 residues. V lost 1 base and J lost 6, with 12 bases in between. CDR3 bases: TGTGCCAGCAGCTTAGGGGTGGAGAGTAATGGCTACACCTTC. It translates to CASSLGVESNGYTF.

This clonotype has more than one count but fewer than ten. The chain uses TRBV5-6 and TRBJ2-1; 12 bases map to TRBD2. The CDR3 covers 16 residues. The germline V gene encodes CDR1 SGHDT and CDR2 YYEEEE. The J segment lost 9 bases and the V segment lost 1 base, leaving 8 bases of the junction unmatched. As DNA, the CDR3 is TGTGCCAGCAGCTTGAGGACTAGCGGGAAGTATGGTGAGCAGTTCTTC. Translation: CASSLRTSGKYGEQFF.

The table lists this clonotype with a few counts. The chain carries TRBV5-1 and TRBJ2-1; tentatively, D is TRBD2 (6 bases). Germline V CDR1 and CDR2: SGHRS, YFSETQ. The ends were cut back, 0 bases at V and 0 bases at J, with 10 bases in the middle. This CDR3 is 16 amino acids long. CDR3 region: CASSLDRRGSYNEQFF. Here the CDR3 DNA reads TGCGCCAGCAGCTTGGATCGGCGGGGCTCCTACAATGAGCAGTTCTTC.

The chain carries TRBV20-1 and TRBJ1-2; D gene uncertain. The CDR3 totals 12 residues. Germline V gene lookup returns CDR1 DFQATT and CDR2 SNEGSKA (reference sequence). V lost 5 bases and J 8 bases, leaving 15 bases between the germline ends. CDR3 nucleotide sequence: TGCAGTGCTCCAGACATCCTTAAAGGCTACACCTTC. Translating gives CSAPDILKGYTF.

V is TRBV20-1 and J is TRBJ2-2; no definite D call. V was clipped by 3 bases and J by 1 base, with 6 bases between them. Germline V lookup: CDR1 DFQATT, CDR2 SNEGSKA (reference sequence). The length of the CDR3 is 13 residues. CDR3: CSASSRNTGELFF. CDR3 sequence (DNA): TGCAGTGCTAGTTCCAGGAACACCGGGGAGCTGTTTTTT.

This clonotype was detected a few times. The J gene is TRBJ2-2, the V gene TRBV5-1; 7 nucleotides agree with TRBD1. Germline CDR1 SGHRS, CDR2 YFSETQ. Germline trimming cut 0 bases from V and 2 bases from J; bases unmatched to any gene: 7. The CDR3 sequence is 17 residues long. The CDR3 nucleotides are TGCGCCAGCAGCTTGGTACCCAGGGGGTCCAACACCGGGGAGCTGTTTTTT. This sequence encodes CASSLVPRGSNTGELFF.

The DNA for the CDR3 is TGTGCCATCAGTGGGTCGCAGGGGGCGAGGGACAACTATGGCTACACCTTC. Translation gives CAISGSQGARDNYGYTF. The gene calls are TRBV10-3 and TRBJ1-2, with 8 bases identical to TRBD1. The CDR3 sequence is 17 residues long. CDR1 is ENHRY and CDR2 is SYGVKD in the germline V gene. The junction had 12 bases not matched to a gene; V was cut back by 4 bases and J by 2 bases.

The V gene is TRBV6-2 or TRBV6-3, the J gene TRBJ2-3, with D perhaps assigned TRBD1 or TRBD2 (5 bases each). This CDR3 region has 15 residues. V was trimmed by 4 bases and J by 6 bases, leaving 17 bases between them. From germline, CDR1 is MNHEY and CDR2 SVGEGT. DNA for the CDR3: TGTGCCAGCAGTTCATTCGGGGCACCAAGTGATACGCAGTATTTT. Translating gives CASSSFGAPSDTQYF.

The chain is built from TRBV12-3 or TRBV12-4 and TRBJ2-1, with TRBD1 identical over 10 bases. J was trimmed by 7 bases and V by 5 bases; bases with no gene match: 11. The CDR3 spans 16 residues. The CDR3 DNA is TGTGCCAGCAGTACCACCCGGGACAGGGGAGAAAATGAGCAGTTCTTC. The encoded protein is CASSTTRDRGENEQFF.

The chain recombines TRBV20-1 with TRBJ1-2; D possibly corresponds to TRBD1 (6 bases). Germline assignment: CDR1 DFQATT and CDR2 SNEGSKA (reference sequence). V lost 1 base, J lost 3 bases, and 12 bases lay in between. The CDR3 loop spans 14 amino acids. CDR3: CSARAGGGDYGYTF. CDR3 DNA: TGCAGTGCTAGAGCTGGAGGGGGTGACTATGGCTACACCTTC.

This clonotype was seen only a few times. J is TRBJ2-7 and V is TRBV7-2; tentative D call: TRBD1 (6 bases). Trimming left V 1 base short and J 9 bases short, with 13 bases between. Germline-derived CDR1 and CDR2 are SGHTA and FQGNSA. The CDR3 consists of 13 residues. CDR3 sequence reads: CASSLGVTGAQYV. The CDR3 DNA follows: TGTGCCAGCAGCTTAGGGGTGACAGGCGCGCAGTACGTC.

The chain's CDR3 is CASSQRASGSNEQFF. The CDR3 coding sequence is TGTGCCAGCAGCCAGAGGGCTAGCGGGAGTAATGAGCAGTTCTTC. The J gene is TRBJ2-1, the V gene TRBV5-5, with 10 nucleotides matching TRBD2. Germline V gives CDR1 SGHKS, CDR2 YYEKEE (reference sequence). CDR3 length: 15 residues. Germline trimming cut 4 bases from V and 7 bases from J; bases unmatched to any gene: 8.

The chain links TRBV5-1 to TRBJ1-1; weak D call: TRBD1 (5 bases). Trimming stripped 2 bases from V and 4 bases from J, with 12 bases between. This CDR3 is built from 14 residues. Germline CDR1 reads SGHRS; CDR2 reads YFSETQ. CDR3 sequence: CASSFRGRGTEAFF. The CDR3 nucleotides read TGCGCCAGCAGCTTTCGGGGTAGGGGCACTGAAGCTTTCTTT.

This clonotype was found a few times. V and J are TRBV24-1 and TRBJ1-1; a possible D gene is TRBD1 (5 bases). This CDR3 has 14 residues. The V end lost 3 bases, the J end lost 11 bases, and 18 bases lay between the germline ends. Germline lookup yields CDR1 KGHDR and CDR2 SFDVKD. Here the CDR3 reads CATSDRYSSGRAFF. The CDR3 DNA reads as TGTGCCACCAGTGATCGGTACTCCTCGGGACGCGCTTTCTTT.